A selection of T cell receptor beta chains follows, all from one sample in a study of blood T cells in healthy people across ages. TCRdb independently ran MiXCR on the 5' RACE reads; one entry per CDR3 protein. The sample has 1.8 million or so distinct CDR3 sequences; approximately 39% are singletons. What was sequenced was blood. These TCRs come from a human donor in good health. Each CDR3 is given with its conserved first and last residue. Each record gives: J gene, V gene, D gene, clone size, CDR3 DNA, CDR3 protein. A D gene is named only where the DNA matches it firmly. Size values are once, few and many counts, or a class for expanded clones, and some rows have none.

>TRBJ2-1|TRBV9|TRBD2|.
TGTGCCAGCAATCAGCGGGGGGACCCGACCTACAATGAGCAGTTCTTC
CASNQRGDPTYNEQFF
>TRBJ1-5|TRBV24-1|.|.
TGTGCCACCAGACAGGGTCGCAATCAGCCCCAGCATTTT
CATRQGRNQPQHF
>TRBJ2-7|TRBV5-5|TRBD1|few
TGTGCCAGCAGCCGCGGAAGGCAGGGGGCCTACGAGCAGTACTTC
CASSRGRQGAYEQYF
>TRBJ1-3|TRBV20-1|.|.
TGCAGTGCTAGACCCTATGGGGTTTTACCTGGAAACACCATATATTTT
CSARPYGVLPGNTIYF
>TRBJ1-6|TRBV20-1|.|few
TGCAGTGCTAGAGATAGAACAGGCGGTTCACCCCTCCACTTT
CSARDRTGGSPLHF
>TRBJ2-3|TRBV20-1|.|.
TGCAGTGCCCATCAGTTGGATACGCAGTATTTT
CSAHQLDTQYF
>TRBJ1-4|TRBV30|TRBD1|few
TGTGCCTGGACAGGGACAGGGTCGGAAAAACTGTTTTTT
CAWTGTGSEKLFF
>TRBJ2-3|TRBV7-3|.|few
TGTGCCAGCAGCGAAGTCGGAGATACGCAGTATTTT
CASSEVGDTQYF
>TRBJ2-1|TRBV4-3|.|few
TGCGCCAGCAGCCAAGCGGTAATCTTCACCTACAATGAGCAGTTCTTC
CASSQAVIFTYNEQFF
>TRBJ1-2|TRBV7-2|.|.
TGTGCCAGCAGCCAAGTACTCGTTAACTATGGCTACACCTTC
CASSQVLVNYGYTF
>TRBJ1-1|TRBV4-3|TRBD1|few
TGTGCCAGCAGCCATCGGACAGGCGTAAACACTGAAGCTTTCTTT
CASSHRTGVNTEAFF
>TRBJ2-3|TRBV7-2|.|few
TGTGCCAGCAGCTCGTCCCCGTATACGCAGTATTTT
CASSSSPYTQYF
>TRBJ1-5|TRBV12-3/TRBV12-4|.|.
TGTGCCAGCAGTCCCAGACCGCGGAGCAATCAGCCCCAGCATTTT
CASSPRPRSNQPQHF
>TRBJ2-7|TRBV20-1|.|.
TGCAGTGCTAATAGGGGGAGAAGCGCCTACGAGCAGTACTTC
CSANRGRSAYEQYF
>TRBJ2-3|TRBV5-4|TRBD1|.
TGTGCCAGCAGCACCCCGGACAGGGGGCCTCAATCCGCAGATACGCAGTATTTT
CASSTPDRGPQSADTQYF
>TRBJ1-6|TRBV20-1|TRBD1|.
TGCAGTGGGATTCTACAGGGGGAAAAATCACCCCTCCACTTT
CSGILQGEKSPLHF
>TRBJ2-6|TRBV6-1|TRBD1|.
TGTGCCAGCACCACAACATCGGACAGGGTCCCTGGGGCCAACGTCCTGACTTTC
CASTTTSDRVPGANVLTF
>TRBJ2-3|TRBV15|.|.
TGTGCCACCAGCAGAGACGGGCAGGGAGTTCGGGATACGCAGTATTTT
CATSRDGQGVRDTQYF
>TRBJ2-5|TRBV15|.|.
TGTGCCACCAGCAGAGGATCCCTAGCGTACCAAGAGACCCAGTACTTC
CATSRGSLAYQETQYF
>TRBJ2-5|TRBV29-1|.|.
TGCAGCGTCGTTGGTACAGGGTTAGAGACCCAGTACTTC
CSVVGTGLETQYF
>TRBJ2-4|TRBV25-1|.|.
TGTGCCAGCAGTGACGCCGACAGGAATGGCATTCAGTACTTC
CASSDADRNGIQYF
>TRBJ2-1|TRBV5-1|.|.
TGCGCCAGCAGCTTATTAAGTGAACGTGAGCAGTTCTTC
CASSLLSEREQFF
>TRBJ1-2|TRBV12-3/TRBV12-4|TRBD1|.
TGTGCCAGCAGTTTTGCCCCCGGGACAGGGTCTGGCTACACCTTC
CASSFAPGTGSGYTF
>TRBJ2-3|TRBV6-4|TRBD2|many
TGTGCCAGCAGTGACTCTGTCGGGGGGGGCACAGATACGCAGTATTTT
CASSDSVGGGTDTQYF
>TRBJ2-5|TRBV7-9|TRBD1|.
TGTGCCAACAGCCCACTTGGACAGGGGCCCCAAGAGACCCAGTACTTC
CANSPLGQGPQETQYF
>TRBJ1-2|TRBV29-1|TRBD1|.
TGCAGCGTTGAAATAGTGGGGACAGGGAACGGCTACACCTTC
CSVEIVGTGNGYTF
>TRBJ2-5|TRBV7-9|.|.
TGTGCCAGCAGCTTATCCCCGCAGGGGAGGGGAGAGACCCAGTACTTC
CASSLSPQGRGETQYF